This is a list of T cell receptor beta chains from one sample in a study of low-dose radiotherapy and immunotherapy resistance in tumors. From the reads, TCRdb called clonotypes with MiXCR, one entry per CDR3 protein. The sample holds 100,000 or so distinct CDR3 sequences, more than 20% seen once. The input for sequencing was PBMCs, taken after low-dose radiotherapy plus immunotherapy. The receptors come from a male donor with prostate cancer. CDR3s include the opening cysteine and the closing phenylalanine or tryptophan. The order of the fields is D gene, J gene, clone size, CDR3 length, V gene, CDR3 DNA, CDR3 protein. The D gene is left open where the match is weak. The listing skips clone size in some rows; elsewhere it reads once, few, many or a size class.

>.|TRBJ1-5|few|12|TRBV28
TGTGCCAGCCTAGGGGACAATCAGCCCCAGCATTTT
CASLGDNQPQHF
>TRBD2|TRBJ2-7|many|15|TRBV6-5
TGTGCCAGCAGACGCGGGACTAGCGGCTCCTACGAGCAGTACTTC
CASRRGTSGSYEQYF
>.|TRBJ2-2|many|12|TRBV12-3/TRBV12-4
TGTGCCAGCAGTTCCTACACCGGGGAGCTGTTTTTT
CASSSYTGELFF
>TRBD1|TRBJ1-5|many|16|TRBV4-1
TGCGCCAGCAGCCCTCAGGGGGCTCAGGGCAATCAGCCCCAGCATTTT
CASSPQGAQGNQPQHF
>.|TRBJ2-3|many|14|TRBV11-3
TGTGCCAGCAGCGGTGGTAGGGCCGCAGATACGCAGTATTTT
CASSGGRAADTQYF
>.|TRBJ2-1|.|16|TRBV1
TGCGCCAGCAGCCAAGACGGGGGGGGACAGGGGGCTCGAAAGTTCTTC
CASSQDGGGQGARKFF
>TRBD1|TRBJ2-1|many|15|TRBV30
TGTGCCTGGAGTGGCCGACAGGGGACGCGGGATGAGCAGTTCTTC
CAWSGRQGTRDEQFF
>TRBD2|TRBJ2-2|.|16|TRBV3-1
TGTGCCAGCAGGGTAGCGGGGGGACCGAACACCGGGGAGCTGTTTTTT
CASRVAGGPNTGELFF
>.|TRBJ2-4|many|16|TRBV9
TGTGCCAGCAGCGTAGATTGGGGGGGCACCAAAAACATTCAGTACTTC
CASSVDWGGTKNIQYF
>TRBD1|TRBJ1-6|.|15|TRBV10-3
TGTGCCATCAGCGCAGGGGGCTCCCTTCTCTCACCCCTCCACTTT
CAISAGGSLLSPLHF
>.|TRBJ2-1|.|16|TRBV24-1
TGTGCCACCAGTGATCTCCGGGACTTAAGCCCCAATGAGCAGTTCTTC
CATSDLRDLSPNEQFF
>.|TRBJ1-3|few|14|TRBV19
TGTGCTGCCCGGGACACCACGGGAGGAAACACCATATATTTT
CAARDTTGGNTIYF
>.|TRBJ1-5|.|14|TRBV19
TGTGCCAGTAGGCAGGGGCCCGGTCCTCAGCCCCAGCATTTT
CASRQGPGPQPQHF
>.|TRBJ2-1|.|12|TRBV5-8
TGTGCCAGCAGCTTCGAGTGGAATGAGCAGTTCTTC
CASSFEWNEQFF
>.|TRBJ2-7|many|14|TRBV11-1
TGTGCCAGCAGCTTAGGGTCTACCGCCCCGGAGCAGTACTTC
CASSLGSTAPEQYF
>.|TRBJ1-2|many|15|TRBV4-1
TGCGCCAGCAGCCAAACCCCGGCCGGGTTCTATGGCTACACCTTC
CASSQTPAGFYGYTF
>.|TRBJ2-5|few|13|TRBV10-2
TGCGCCAGCAATCCGCGTGGGGTGGAGACCCAGTACTTC
CASNPRGVETQYF
>TRBD1|TRBJ2-1|few|16|TRBV11-2
TGTGCCAGCAGCTTAGATCTGGGACAGGTTTACAATGAGCAGTTCTTC
CASSLDLGQVYNEQFF
>TRBD1|TRBJ1-2|many|17|TRBV4-2
TGTGCCAGCAGCCCCCCCGTTTCAACAGGGGGATACTATGGCTACACCTTC
CASSPPVSTGGYYGYTF
>.|TRBJ2-4|.|14|TRBV28
TGTGCCAGCAGTGGGTATGGGGGAAGAAACATTCAGTACTTC
CASSGYGGRNIQYF
>TRBD2|TRBJ2-2|.|15|TRBV3-1
TGTGCCAGCAGCCAAATATTCGGGGGGGCCGGGGAGCTGTTTTTT
CASSQIFGGAGELFF
>.|TRBJ2-6|few|16|TRBV6-4
TGTGCCAGCAGTGCCGAAGGTGGGAGTGGGGCCAACGTCCTGACTTTC
CASSAEGGSGANVLTF
>TRBD2|TRBJ2-3|few|15|TRBV18
TGTGCCAGCACCATAACTAGCGGGGGCCCAGATACGCAGTATTTT
CASTITSGGPDTQYF
>.|TRBJ1-1|.|15|TRBV7-9
TGTGCCAGCAGACCCCCAGGGAACCTGAACACTGAAGCTTTCTTT
CASRPPGNLNTEAFF
>TRBD1|TRBJ1-2|many|15|TRBV6-5
TGTGCCAGCAGTTCCCGGGACAGGGGAGTCTATGGCTACACCTTC
CASSSRDRGVYGYTF
>.|TRBJ2-1|many|13|TRBV7-2
TGTGCCAGCAGCTCTGACGACGGCAATGAGCAGTTCTTC
CASSSDDGNEQFF
>TRBD2|TRBJ2-1|.|15|TRBV7-9
TGTGCCAGCAGCCCGGTTGGCTCTAGCGGGCTTGAGCAGTTCTTC
CASSPVGSSGLEQFF
>TRBD1|TRBJ2-6|many|16|TRBV20-1
TGCAGTGCCAGGACAGGGGACCCTTCTGGGGCCAACGTCCTGACTTTC
CSARTGDPSGANVLTF
>.|TRBJ2-2|many|14|TRBV19
TGTGCCAGTACCAGTTGGCCGAACACCGGGGAGCTGTTTTTT
CASTSWPNTGELFF
>.|TRBJ2-6|many|14|TRBV6-1
TGTGCCAGCAGTGCCCGGTCTGGGGCCAACGTCCTGACTTTC
CASSARSGANVLTF